This T cell receptor (beta chain) was captured in a study of blood T cell repertoires in COVID-19. The table came from immunoSEQ multiplex PCR; TCRdb's copy has only in-frame clones and leaves some out. The table shows approximately 190,000 clones, with about 86% occurring only once. The source is a middle-aged woman in a cohort exposed to, infected with or recovered from COVID-19 (not recorded which). The sequenced sample consisted of PBMCs or T cells enriched from blood (not recorded which).

The CDR3 sequence: CASSPPGAGTEAFF. In DNA, the CDR3 is TGTGCCAGCAGCCCGCCAGGGGCGGGCACTGAAGCTTTCTTT. V is TRBV7-9 and J is TRBJ1-1; a possible D gene is TRBD1 (6 bases). The CDR3 covers 14 residues. V lost 5 bases, J lost 4 bases, and 14 bases lay in between. CDR1 is SEHNR and CDR2 is FQNEAQ in the germline V gene (reference sequence).